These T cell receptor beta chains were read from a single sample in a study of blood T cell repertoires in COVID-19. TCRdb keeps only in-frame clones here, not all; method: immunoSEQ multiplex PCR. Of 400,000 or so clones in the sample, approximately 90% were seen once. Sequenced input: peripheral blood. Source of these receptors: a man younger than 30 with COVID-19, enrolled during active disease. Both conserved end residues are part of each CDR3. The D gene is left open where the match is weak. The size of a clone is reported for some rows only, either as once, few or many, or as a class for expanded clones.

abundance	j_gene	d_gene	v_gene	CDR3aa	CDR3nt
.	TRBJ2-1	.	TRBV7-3	CASSLWARQYNEQFF	TGTGCCAGCAGCTTATGGGCCAGGCAATACAATGAGCAGTTCTTC
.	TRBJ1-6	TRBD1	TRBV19	CASSILGQGGSPLHF	TGTGCCAGTAGTATATTGGGACAGGGAGGTTCACCCCTCCACTTT
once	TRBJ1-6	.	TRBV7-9	CASSLDDRFGDNSPLHF	TGTGCCAGCAGCTTGGACGACAGGTTCGGCGACAATTCACCCCTCCACTTT
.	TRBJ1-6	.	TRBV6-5	CASSYGKDFYNSPLHF	TGTGCCAGCAGTTATGGGAAGGACTTCTATAATTCACCCCTCCACTTT
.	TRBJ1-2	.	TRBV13	CASSLVGWTAGGGYTF	TGTGCCAGCAGCTTAGTGGGGTGGACGGCTGGAGGGGGCTACACCTTC
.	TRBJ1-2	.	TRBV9	CASSVGAHDGYTF	TGTGCCAGCAGCGTAGGAGCGCACGATGGCTACACCTTC
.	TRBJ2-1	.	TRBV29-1	CSVAAAGRQFF	TGCAGCGTTGCCGCCGCGGGCCGGCAGTTCTTC
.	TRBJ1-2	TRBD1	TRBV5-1	CASSPGTGNYGYTF	TGCGCCAGCAGCCCAGGGACAGGGAACTATGGCTACACCTTC
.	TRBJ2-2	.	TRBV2	CASTMPLELAVTDGELFF	TGTGCCAGCACGATGCCCCTAGAACTAGCCGTCACGGACGGGGAGCTGTTTTTT
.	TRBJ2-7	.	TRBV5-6	CASSFAGSGSYEQYF	TGTGCCAGCAGCTTTGCAGGGTCGGGCTCCTACGAGCAGTACTTC
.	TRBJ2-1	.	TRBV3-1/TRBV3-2	CASSDQGGGDPSDEQFF	TGTGCCAGCAGCGACCAAGGCGGGGGCGACCCTTCGGATGAGCAGTTCTTC
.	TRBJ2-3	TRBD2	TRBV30	CAWRGLAGADTQYF	TGTGCCTGGAGAGGGCTAGCGGGAGCAGATACGCAGTATTTT
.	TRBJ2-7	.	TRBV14	CASSQGRAYEQYF	TGTGCCAGCAGCCAAGGCAGGGCCTACGAGCAGTACTTC
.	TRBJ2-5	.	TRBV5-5	CASSLTGNKETQYF	TGTGCCAGCAGCTTGACAGGGAACAAAGAGACCCAGTACTTC
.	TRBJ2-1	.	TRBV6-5	CASSYNRRISYNEQFF	TGTGCCAGCAGTTACAACAGACGAATCTCCTACAATGAGCAGTTCTTC
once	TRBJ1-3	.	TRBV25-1	CASTVGNTIYF	TGTGCCAGCACGGTTGGAAACACCATATATTTT
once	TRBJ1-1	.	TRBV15	CATSSQLNTEAFF	TGTGCCACCAGCTCACAGCTGAACACTGAAGCTTTCTTT
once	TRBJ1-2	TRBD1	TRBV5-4	CASSLVGGDSYGYTF	TGTGCCAGCAGCTTGGTAGGGGGCGATAGCTATGGCTACACCTTC
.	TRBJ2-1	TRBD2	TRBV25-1	CASSESSGSRNEQFF	TGTGCCAGCAGTGAATCTAGCGGGAGTCGGAATGAGCAGTTCTTC
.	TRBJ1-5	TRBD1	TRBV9	CASSRDSFGNQPQHF	TGTGCCAGCAGCCGGGACAGCTTCGGCAATCAGCCCCAGCATTTT
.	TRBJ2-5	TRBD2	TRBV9	CASSPLLASQETQYF	TGTGCCAGCAGCCCTCTACTAGCGTCCCAAGAGACCCAGTACTTC
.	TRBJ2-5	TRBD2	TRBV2	CASTGLAGAHQETQYF	TGTGCCAGCACGGGACTAGCGGGGGCCCACCAAGAGACCCAGTACTTC
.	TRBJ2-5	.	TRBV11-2	CASGTSQETQYF	TGTGCCAGCGGGACTTCCCAAGAGACCCAGTACTTC
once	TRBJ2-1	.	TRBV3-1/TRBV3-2	CASSQDPYYNEQFF	TGTGCCAGCAGCCAAGATCCCTACTACAATGAGCAGTTCTTC
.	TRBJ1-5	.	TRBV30	CAWSVRGNQPQHF	TGTGCCTGGAGTGTAAGAGGCAATCAGCCCCAGCATTTT
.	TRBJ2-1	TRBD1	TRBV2	CASSARQGRSYNEQFF	TGTGCCAGCAGTGCTAGACAGGGACGGTCCTACAATGAGCAGTTCTTC
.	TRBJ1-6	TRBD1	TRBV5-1	CASSFETGTYNSPLHF	TGCGCCAGCAGCTTTGAGACAGGGACCTATAATTCACCCCTCCACTTT